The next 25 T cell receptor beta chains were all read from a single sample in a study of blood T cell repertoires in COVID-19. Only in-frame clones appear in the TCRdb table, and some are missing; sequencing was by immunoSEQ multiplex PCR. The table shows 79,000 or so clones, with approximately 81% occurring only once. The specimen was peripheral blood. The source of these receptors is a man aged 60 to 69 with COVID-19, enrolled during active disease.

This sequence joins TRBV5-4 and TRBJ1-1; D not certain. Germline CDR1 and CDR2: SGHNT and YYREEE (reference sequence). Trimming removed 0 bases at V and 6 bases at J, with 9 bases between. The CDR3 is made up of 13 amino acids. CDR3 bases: TGTGCCAGCAGCTTGGAACGAGGCTCTGAAGCTTTCTTT. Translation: CASSLERGSEAFF.

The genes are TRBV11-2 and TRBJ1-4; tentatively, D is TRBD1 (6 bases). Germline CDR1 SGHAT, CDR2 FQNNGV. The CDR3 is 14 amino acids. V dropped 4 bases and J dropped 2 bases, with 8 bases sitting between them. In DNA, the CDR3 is TGTGCCAGCAGCTCAGACAGGACTAATGAAAAACTGTTTTTT. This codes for CASSSDRTNEKLFF.

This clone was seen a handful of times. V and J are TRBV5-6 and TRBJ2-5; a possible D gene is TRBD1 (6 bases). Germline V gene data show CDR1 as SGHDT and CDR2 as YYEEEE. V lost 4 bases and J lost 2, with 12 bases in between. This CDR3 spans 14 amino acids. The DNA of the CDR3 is TGTGCCAGCAGCATTCGGGACAATCAAGAGACCCAGTACTTC. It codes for CASSIRDNQETQYF. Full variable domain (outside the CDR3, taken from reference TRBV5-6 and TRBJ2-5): DAGVTQSPTHLIKTRGQQVTLRCSPKSGHDTVSWYQQALGQGPQFIFQYYEEEERQRGNFPDRFSGHQFPNYSSELNVNALLLGDSALYLCASSIRDNQETQYFGPGTRLLVL.

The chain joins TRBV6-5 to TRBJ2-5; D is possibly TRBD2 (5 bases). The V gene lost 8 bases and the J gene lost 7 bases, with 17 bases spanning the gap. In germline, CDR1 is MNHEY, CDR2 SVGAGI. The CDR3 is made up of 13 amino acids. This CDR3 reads CASCERAGGTQYF. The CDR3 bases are TGTGCCAGCTGCGAGAGGGCCGGTGGGACCCAGTACTTC.

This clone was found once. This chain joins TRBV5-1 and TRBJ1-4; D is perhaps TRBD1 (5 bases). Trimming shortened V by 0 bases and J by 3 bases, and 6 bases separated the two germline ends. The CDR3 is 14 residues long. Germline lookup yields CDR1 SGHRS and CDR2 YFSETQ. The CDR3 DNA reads TGCGCCAGCAGCTTGGGGACATCTAATGAAAAACTGTTTTTT. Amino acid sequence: CASSLGTSNEKLFF.

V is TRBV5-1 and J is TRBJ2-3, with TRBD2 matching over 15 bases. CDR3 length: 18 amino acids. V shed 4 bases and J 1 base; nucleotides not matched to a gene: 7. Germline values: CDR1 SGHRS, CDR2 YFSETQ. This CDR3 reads CASSVGLAGGVGTDTQYF. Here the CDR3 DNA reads TGCGCCAGCAGCGTGGGACTAGCGGGAGGAGTCGGCACAGATACGCAGTATTTT.

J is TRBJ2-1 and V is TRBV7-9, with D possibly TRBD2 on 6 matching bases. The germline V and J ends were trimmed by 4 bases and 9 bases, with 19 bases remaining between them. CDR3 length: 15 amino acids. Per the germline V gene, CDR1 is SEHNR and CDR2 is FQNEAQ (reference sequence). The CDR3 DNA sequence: TGTGCCAGCAGCTCCGGTCGGGGGAAGTTGGGTGAGCAGTTCTTC. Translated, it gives CASSSGRGKLGEQFF. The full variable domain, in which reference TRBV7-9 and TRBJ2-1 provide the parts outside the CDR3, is DTGVSQNPRHKITKRGQNVTFRCDPISEHNRLYWYRQTLGQGPEFLTYFQNEAQLEKSRLLSDRFSAERPKGSFSTLEIQRTEQGDSAMYLCASSSGRGKLGEQFFGPGTRLTVL.

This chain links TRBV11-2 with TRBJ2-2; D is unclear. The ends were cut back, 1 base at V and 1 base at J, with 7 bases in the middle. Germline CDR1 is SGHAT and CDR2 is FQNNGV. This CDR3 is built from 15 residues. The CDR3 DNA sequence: TGTGCCAGCAGCTTAGCCCTTCTGAACACCGGGGAGCTGTTTTTT. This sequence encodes CASSLALLNTGELFF.

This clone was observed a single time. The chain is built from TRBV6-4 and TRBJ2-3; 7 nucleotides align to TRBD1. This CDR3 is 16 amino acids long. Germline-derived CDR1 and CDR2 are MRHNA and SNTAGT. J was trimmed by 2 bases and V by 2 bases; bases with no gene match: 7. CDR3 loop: CASSDAGGNPTDTQYF. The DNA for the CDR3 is TGTGCCAGCAGTGACGCAGGGGGTAACCCCACAGATACGCAGTATTTT.

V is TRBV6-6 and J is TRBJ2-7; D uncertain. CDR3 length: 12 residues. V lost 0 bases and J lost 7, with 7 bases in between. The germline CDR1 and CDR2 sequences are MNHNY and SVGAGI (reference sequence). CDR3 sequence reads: CASSYSQDEQYF. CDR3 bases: TGTGCCAGCAGTTACTCCCAGGATGAGCAGTACTTC.

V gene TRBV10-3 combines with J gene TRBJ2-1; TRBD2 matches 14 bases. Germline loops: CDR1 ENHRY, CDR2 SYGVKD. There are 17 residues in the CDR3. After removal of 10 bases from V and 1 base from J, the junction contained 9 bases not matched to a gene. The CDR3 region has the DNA TGTGCCACCTCCGGGACTAGCGGGAGCCATTCCTACAATGAGCAGTTCTTC. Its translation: CATSGTSGSHSYNEQFF.

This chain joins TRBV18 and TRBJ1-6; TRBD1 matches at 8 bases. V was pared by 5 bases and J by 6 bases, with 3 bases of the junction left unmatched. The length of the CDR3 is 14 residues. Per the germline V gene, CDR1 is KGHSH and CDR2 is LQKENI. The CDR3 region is CASSSDRGNSPLHF. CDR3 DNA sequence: TGTGCCAGCTCATCCGACAGGGGTAATTCACCCCTCCACTTT.

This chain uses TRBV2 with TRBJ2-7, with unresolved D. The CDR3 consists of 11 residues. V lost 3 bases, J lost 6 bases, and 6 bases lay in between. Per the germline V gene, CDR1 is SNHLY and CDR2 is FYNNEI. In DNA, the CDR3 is TGTGCCAGCAGTGACTTTTCCGAGCAGTACTTC. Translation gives CASSDFSEQYF.

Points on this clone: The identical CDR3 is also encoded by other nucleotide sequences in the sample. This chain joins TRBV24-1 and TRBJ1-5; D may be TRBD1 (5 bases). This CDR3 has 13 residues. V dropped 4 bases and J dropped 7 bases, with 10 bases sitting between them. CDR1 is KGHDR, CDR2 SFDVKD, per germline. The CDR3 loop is CATSDPDSQPQHF. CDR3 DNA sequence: TGTGCCACCAGTGACCCCGACAGCCAGCCCCAGCATTTT.

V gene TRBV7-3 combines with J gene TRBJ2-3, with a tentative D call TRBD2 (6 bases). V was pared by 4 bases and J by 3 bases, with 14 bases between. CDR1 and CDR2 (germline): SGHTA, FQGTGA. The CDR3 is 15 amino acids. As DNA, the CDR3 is TGTGCCAGCAGCTCTCCGGGAGATTTAACAGATACGCAGTATTTT. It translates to CASSSPGDLTDTQYF.

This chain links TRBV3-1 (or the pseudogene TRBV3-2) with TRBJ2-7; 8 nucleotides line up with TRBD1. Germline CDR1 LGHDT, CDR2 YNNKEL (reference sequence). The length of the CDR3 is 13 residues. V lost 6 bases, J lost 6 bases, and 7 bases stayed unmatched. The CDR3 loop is CASSYRTGGEQYF. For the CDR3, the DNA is TGTGCCAGCAGTTATCGTACAGGGGGCGAGCAGTACTTC.

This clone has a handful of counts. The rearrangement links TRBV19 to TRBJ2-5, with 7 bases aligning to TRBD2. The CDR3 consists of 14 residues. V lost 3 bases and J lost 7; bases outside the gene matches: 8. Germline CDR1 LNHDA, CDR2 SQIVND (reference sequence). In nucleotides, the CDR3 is TGTGCCAGTAGTATCTCGGGAGGAGAGGGGACCCAGTACTTC. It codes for CASSISGGEGTQYF. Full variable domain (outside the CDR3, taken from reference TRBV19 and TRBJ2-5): DGGITQSPKYLFRKEGQNVTLSCEQNLNHDAMYWYRQDPGQGLRLIYYSQIVNDFQKGDIAEGYSVSREKKESFPLTVTSAQKNPTAFYLCASSISGGEGTQYFGPGTRLLVL.

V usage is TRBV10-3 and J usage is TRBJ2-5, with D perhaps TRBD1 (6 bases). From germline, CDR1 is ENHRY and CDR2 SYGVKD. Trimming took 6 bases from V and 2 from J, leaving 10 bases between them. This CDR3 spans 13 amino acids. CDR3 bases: TGTGCCATCAGCGTCGGACAGCAAGAGACCCAGTACTTC. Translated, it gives CAISVGQQETQYF.

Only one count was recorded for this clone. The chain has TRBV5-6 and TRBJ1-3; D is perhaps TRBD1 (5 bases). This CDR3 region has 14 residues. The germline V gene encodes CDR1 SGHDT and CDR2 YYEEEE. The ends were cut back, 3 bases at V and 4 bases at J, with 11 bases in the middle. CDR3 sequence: CASSWGVEGNTIYF. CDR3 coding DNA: TGTGCCAGCAGCTGGGGGGTGGAAGGAAACACCATATATTTT.

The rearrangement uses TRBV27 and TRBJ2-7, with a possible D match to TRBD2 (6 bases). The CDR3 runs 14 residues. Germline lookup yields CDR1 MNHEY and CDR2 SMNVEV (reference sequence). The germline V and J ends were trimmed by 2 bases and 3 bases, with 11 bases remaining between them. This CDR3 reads CASSLREMDYEQYF. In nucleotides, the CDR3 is TGTGCCAGCAGTTTACGGGAGATGGACTACGAGCAGTACTTC.

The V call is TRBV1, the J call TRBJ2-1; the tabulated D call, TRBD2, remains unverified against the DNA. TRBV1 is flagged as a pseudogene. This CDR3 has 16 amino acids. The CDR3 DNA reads TGCACCAGCAGCCCGGGACTAGCGGGGGGGCACGATGAGCAGTTCTTC. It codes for CTSSPGLAGGHDEQFF.

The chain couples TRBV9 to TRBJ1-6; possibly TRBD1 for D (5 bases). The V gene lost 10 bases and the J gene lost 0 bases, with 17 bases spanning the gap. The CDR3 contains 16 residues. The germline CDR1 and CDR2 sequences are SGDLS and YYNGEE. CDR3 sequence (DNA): TGTGCCCCGTGTGACAGAACACACTCCTATAATTCACCCCTCCACTTT. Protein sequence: CAPCDRTHSYNSPLHF.

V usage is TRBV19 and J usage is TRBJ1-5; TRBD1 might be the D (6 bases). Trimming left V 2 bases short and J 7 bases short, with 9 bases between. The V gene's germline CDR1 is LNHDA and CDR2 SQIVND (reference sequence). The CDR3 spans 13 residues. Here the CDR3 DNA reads TGTGCCAGTAGTATACAGGGGCGGCAGCCCCAGCATTTT. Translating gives CASSIQGRQPQHF.

CDR3 sequence reads: CASSPLDTNTEAFF. The CDR3 DNA follows: TGTGCCAGCTCACCACTAGACACGAACACTGAAGCTTTCTTT. This chain connects TRBV18 to TRBJ1-1; D uncertain. The V gene's germline CDR1 is KGHSH and CDR2 LQKENI. This CDR3 is built from 14 residues. V lost 1 base, J lost 1 base, and 7 bases lay in between.

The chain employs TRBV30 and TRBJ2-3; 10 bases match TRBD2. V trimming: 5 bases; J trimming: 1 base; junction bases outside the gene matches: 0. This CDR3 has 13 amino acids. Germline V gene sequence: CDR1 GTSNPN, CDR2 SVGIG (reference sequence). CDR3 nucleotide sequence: TGTGCCTGGGGGACTAGCGGCACAGATACGCAGTATTTT. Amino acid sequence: CAWGTSGTDTQYF.